The 3 T cell receptor beta chains below were found in one sample sequenced in a study of cytomegalovirus exposure and HLA in healthy donors. Only in-frame clones appear in the TCRdb table, and some are missing; sequencing was by immunoSEQ multiplex PCR. Among a few hundred thousand clones, about 92% were seen once, and the ten largest hold 2.5% to 3.5%. Sequenced sample: PBMCs. These receptors all stem from a woman in her twenties or thirties in good health and CMV-seronegative.

V and J are TRBV7-2 and TRBJ2-2; D gene unclear. Trimming removed 1 base at V and 1 base at J, with 7 bases between. CDR3 length equals 15 residues. The germline V gene encodes CDR1 SGHTA and CDR2 FQGNSA. The DNA of the CDR3 is TGTGCCAGCAGCTTAGGTGGTCAGAACACCGGGGAGCTGTTTTTT. The encoded protein is CASSLGGQNTGELFF.

The chain carries TRBV10-2 and TRBJ2-5; weak D call: TRBD1 (6 bases). Germline values: CDR1 WSHSY, CDR2 SAAADI. V was clipped by 6 bases and J by 7 bases, with 15 bases between them. The CDR3 is 13 residues long. CDR3: CASRPQGSGTQYF. DNA for the CDR3: TGCGCCAGCAGACCCCAGGGGAGTGGGACCCAGTACTTC.

The chain uses TRBV28 and TRBJ2-3, with D possibly being TRBD1 or TRBD2 (5 bases each). Trimming shortened V by 2 bases and J by 1 base, and 13 bases separated the two germline ends. The CDR3 has 16 amino acids. The germline V gene has CDR1 MDHEN and CDR2 SYDVKM. CDR3 nucleotide sequence: TGTGCCAGCAGTTTAGGTAGGGGACCACGCACAGATACGCAGTATTTT. Its protein is CASSLGRGPRTDTQYF.